This T cell receptor (beta chain) was observed in a study of blood T cell repertoires in COVID-19 (dated by TCRdb to the early 2020s). Some background on the complete study: Collaborator samples came from the United States, Italy and Spain and covered acute and convalescent phases of COVID-19. The material from the prospective study consisted of cDNA or gDNA derived from T cells, B-cell-depleted T cells, or PBMCs. Deeply sampled blood TCRbeta repertoires from subjects exposed to, actively infected with, or recovered from COVID-19 were included in the dataset. Samples came from the ongoing ImmuneRACE study (first 160 participants) plus 1,254 subjects from 6 global collaborators. Where HLA class I and class II types were available, the types were taken from metadata supplied by the sample provider, not from assay-based typing. A de-identified subject ID, COVID-19 status, age in years and sex were almost always included in the sample metadata. The repertoires were released in a freely available public database meant as a resource for research on the immune response to SARS-CoV-2.

Beyond this particular receptor, the publication reports: How much clinical and demographic metadata was included differed by source and by participant, and the metadata was provided uncurated.

Comments on this clone: Which antigen it targets is not known. Qualities for individual bases were not recorded, and no much larger clone is one base off.

Participants in the prospective study were aged roughly 18 to 90 years, lived in some 24 United States geographic areas, and enrolled through a virtual design. To assign participants to cohorts, the prospective study relied on clinical history that participants themselves reported in a screening survey and a study questionnaire. Recovered participants in ImmuneRACE Cohort 3 were defined as having two consecutive negative NP/OP PCR tests, clearance from a healthcare professional, or resolution of symptoms. In the prospective study, whole blood, serum and a nasopharyngeal or oropharyngeal swab were collected from each participant by mobile phlebotomists. Participants in the prospective study had the option to provide additional blood draws and questionnaires over an approximately 2-month period. Prospective study blood samples were shipped either frozen or at room temperature before DNA extraction.

TCRbeta CDR3 regions were amplified from genomic DNA by means of the immunoSEQ Assay, a bias-controlled multiplex PCR. In the authors' own workflow: Nucleated cell counts per sample were estimated from amplification of reference gene primers within the assay. To quantify the absolute abundance of each unique TCRbeta CDR3 rearrangement, sequence reads were collapsed and filtered. For each sample, productive Simpson clonality was calculated by taking the square root of Simpson's diversity index across productive rearrangements. TCRdb holds this immuneACCESS table with in-frame rearrangements only. Some clones are missing; in checked studies, unresolved V genes explain under half, and the rest has no known cause. That table supplies the V and J calls and clone size; D and trimming were determined from the DNA. The sample records some 130,000 clones, approximately 80% of which are singletons. 5% to 7% of the sample is in the top ten clones.

The CDR3 starts with the cysteine, ends with the phenylalanine, and has 15 residues. Left in the record is the CDR3 DNA by itself, 45 bases read in frame from the first base. The germline V gene gives CDR1 as MGHRA and CDR2 as YSYEKL. Unmatched junction bases come to 14, with V trimmed by 4 bases and J by 13 bases. This TCR was recovered from a woman aged 50 to 65 who had recovered from COVID-19. In this chain, TRBV4-1 is recombined with TRBJ1-4; 8 nucleotides in the junction match TRBD1. Sequenced material: PBMCs or T cells enriched from blood (not recorded which). CDR3 region: CASSPGPRGRGILFF. The DNA reads as follows: TGCGCCAGCAGCCCCGGCCCCAGGGGGCGAGGGATACTGTTTTTT.